This passage covers 17 T cell receptor beta chains from one sample sequenced in a study of blood T cells in healthy people across ages. The use of a sample-barcoded 5' primer and a J-beta primer mix characterized a second PCR of roughly 7 to 12 cycles. MiXCR was run by TCRdb on the 5' RACE reads, yielding one entry per CDR3 protein. The sample gives approximately 800,000 distinct CDR3 sequences, roughly 25% of which show up once; more than 3% is in the top ten. These same data were also listed under a study on T cells of mothers and their children.

The sample consisted of blood. The receptor set was obtained from a boy younger than 18 in good health.

This clonotype was detected ten times or more. The chain has TRBV6-5 and TRBJ2-6, with D tentatively TRBD1 (6 bases). Per germline, CDR1 MNHEY and CDR2 SVGAGI. The CDR3 runs 17 residues. With 2 bases removed from V and 0 bases from J, the gap between germline ends came to 11 bases. CDR3 in amino acids: CASSYGQSYSGANVLTF. In DNA form, the CDR3 reads TGTGCCAGCAGTTACGGACAGAGTTACTCTGGGGCCAACGTCCTGACTTTC.

V is TRBV20-1 and J is TRBJ1-1; no reliable D call. V lost 3 bases and J lost 4, with 12 bases in between. Per the germline V gene, CDR1 is DFQATT and CDR2 is SNEGSKA (reference sequence). CDR3 length equals 13 residues. In DNA form, the CDR3 reads TGCAGTGCTAGTCCAGGTAAGAGCACTGAAGCTTTCTTT. As protein: CSASPGKSTEAFF.

This clonotype was detected only a few times. The V and J genes are TRBV20-1 and TRBJ2-5; possible D gene TRBD1, 6 bases. Judging by the DNA end, TRBJ2-7 fits better; the J call may be wrong. Germline lookup yields CDR1 DFQATT and CDR2 SNEGSKA (reference sequence). This CDR3 comprises 13 residues. The CDR3 DNA reads TGCAGTGCTAGCAGGGGTTCTACCTACGAGCAGTACTTC. Protein product: CSASRGSTYEQYF.

In nucleotides, the CDR3 is TGCGCCAGCAGCCAACGAGCGGGGGCCTACGAGCAGTACTTC. Its translation is CASSQRAGAYEQYF. V usage is TRBV4-1 and J usage is TRBJ2-7, with 8 positions matching TRBD2. CDR3 size: 14 residues. The trim removed 2 bases at V and 2 bases at J, leaving 2 bases unmatched. Germline V gene lookup returns CDR1 MGHRA and CDR2 YSYEKL.

In the case of this clonotype: It is unclear where the CDR3 begins or ends on the DNA, so no DNA is shown, and the CDR3 is as TCRdb lists it. The chain is built from TRBV5-1 and TRBJ2-2; the table assigns TRBD2, which was not confirmed against the DNA. A total of 19 residues make up the CDR3, ends included. Germline V CDR1 and CDR2: SGHRS, YFSETQ. CDR3 in amino acids: CASSLVFGGGSFDTGELFF.

The chain joins TRBV11-2 to TRBJ2-6; D is tentatively TRBD1 or TRBD2 (5 bases each). The ends were cut back, 2 bases at V and 4 bases at J, with 24 bases in the middle. The CDR3 loop spans 20 amino acids. Germline V gene lookup returns CDR1 SGHAT and CDR2 FQNNGV. The CDR3 region has the DNA TGTGCCAGCAGCTTATTTGGGGAATGGGGCCATGGGGACGGGGCCAACGTCCTGACTTTC. It codes for CASSLFGEWGHGDGANVLTF. The variable domain in full, with the rest retrieved from reference TRBV11-2 and TRBJ2-6, is EAGVAQSPRYKIIEKRQSVAFWCNPISGHATLYWYQQILGQGPKLLIQFQNNGVVDDSQLPKDRFSAERLKGVDSTLKIQPAKLEDSAVYLCASSLFGEWGHGDGANVLTFGAGSRLTVL.

The J gene is TRBJ2-2, the V gene TRBV11-2; D assignment may be TRBD1 or TRBD2 (5 bases each). CDR3 length equals 20 residues. Germline CDR1 and CDR2: SGHAT and FQNNGV. V lost 6 bases and J 0 bases, leaving 26 bases between the germline ends. CDR3 amino acids: CASRNSLGASSRTNTGELFF. The DNA for the CDR3 is TGTGCCAGCAGAAATTCGCTCGGGGCCTCATCCAGAACGAACACCGGGGAGCTGTTTTTT.

This clonotype showed up just a few times. Written as DNA, the CDR3 is TGTGCCAGCAGCTTCTGGCTAGTCCTCGCAGATACGCAGTATTTT. It encodes CASSFWLVLADTQYF. The chain combines TRBV7-2 with TRBJ2-3, with D uncertain. This CDR3 region has 15 residues. In germline, CDR1 is SGHTA, CDR2 FQGNSA. V shed 3 bases and J shed 4 bases, with 14 bases lying between them.

In its sample, this clonotype was seen many times. V usage is TRBV20-1 and J usage is TRBJ1-1, with D perhaps TRBD1 (5 bases). Per germline, CDR1 DFQATT and CDR2 SNEGSKA (reference sequence). CDR3 length: 11 amino acids. Trimming shortened V by 5 bases and J by 7 bases, and 11 bases separated the two germline ends. This CDR3 reads CSAYFRDEAFF. The CDR3 bases are TGCAGTGCTTACTTCAGGGATGAAGCTTTCTTT.

The genes are TRBV11-1 and TRBJ2-7, with TRBD1 matching over 11 bases. The J call may not be correct, given that the DNA end is closer to TRBJ2-1. The length of the CDR3 is 20 residues. CDR1 is SGHAT, CDR2 FQDESV, per germline (reference sequence). Here the CDR3 reads CASSLGAITFGGQGDNEQFF. In DNA, the CDR3 is TGTGCCAGCAGCTTAGGGGCGATAACGTTCGGGGGACAGGGGGACAATGAGCAGTTCTTC.

Worth noting for this clonotype: Relative to the germline gene, one junction end is altered; a read error may explain this. CDR3 in amino acids: CASSLPGHHLLTGANVLTF. CDR3 bases: TGTGCCAGCAGCTTACCGGGACACCATTTACTCACGGGGGCCAATGTCCTGACTTTC. This chain joins TRBV5-6 and TRBJ2-6, with D tentatively TRBD1 or TRBD2 (6 bases each). The CDR3 has 19 residues. Germline values: CDR1 SGHDT, CDR2 YYEEEE.

The chain links TRBV7-8 to TRBJ1-4; D remains unclear. The CDR3 has 16 residues. The V and J ends lost 5 bases and 4 bases respectively, with 17 bases between them. CDR1 SGHVS and CDR2 FQNEAQ come from the germline V gene. The CDR3 sequence is CASSQTTSRHNEKLFF. CDR3 DNA: TGTGCCAGCAGCCAAACCACGAGCAGACATAATGAAAAACTGTTTTTT.

This clonotype came up a few times. The genes are TRBV12-3 or TRBV12-4 and TRBJ1-5; no clear D gene. The CDR3 has 12 residues. V lost 2 bases and J 11 bases, leaving 10 bases between the germline ends. The CDR3 sequence: CASSLSRFTQHF. The CDR3 DNA reads as TGTGCCAGCAGTTTATCCCGTTTCACCCAGCATTTT.

This clonotype was picked up a small number of times. V and J are TRBV7-6 and TRBJ2-1; 8 bases align to TRBD2. Unmatched junction bases numbered 12, after V lost 5 bases and J lost 0 bases. CDR3 length: 18 amino acids. CDR1 is SGHVS, CDR2 FNYEAQ, per germline. The CDR3 sequence: CASSPGLVGFSSYNEQFF. The CDR3 coding sequence is TGTGCCAGCAGCCCGGGACTAGTGGGTTTTAGCTCCTACAATGAGCAGTTCTTC.

The J gene is TRBJ1-2, the V gene TRBV20-1; no firm D call. The germline V gene encodes CDR1 DFQATT and CDR2 SNEGSKA (reference sequence). The CDR3 sequence is 13 residues long. V was cut by 4 bases and J by 2 bases, with 11 bases left in between. The CDR3 DNA reads TGCAGTGCTATGGTAAAACCCAACTATGGCTACACCTTC. Its protein is CSAMVKPNYGYTF.

The rearrangement uses TRBV27 and TRBJ1-2, with D possibly TRBD1 on 6 matching bases. Germline CDR1 and CDR2: MNHEY and SMNVEV (reference sequence). V was shortened by 2 bases and J by 8 bases, with 12 bases between the two germline ends. The length of the CDR3 is 13 residues. The CDR3 sequence: CASSLIGGQGYTF. CDR3 sequence (DNA): TGTGCCAGCAGTTTAATAGGGGGGCAAGGCTACACCTTC.

The chain couples TRBV6-6 to TRBJ1-2; the D gene is possibly TRBD1 (5 bases). This CDR3 has 17 residues. Deletions cut 6 bases from V and 0 bases from J, with 20 bases between. CDR1 and CDR2 (germline): MNHNY, SVGAGI (reference sequence). CDR3 sequence: CASSLGGGDGANYGYTF. The CDR3 DNA is TGTGCCAGCAGCCTTGGGGGAGGGGATGGCGCTAACTATGGCTACACCTTC.